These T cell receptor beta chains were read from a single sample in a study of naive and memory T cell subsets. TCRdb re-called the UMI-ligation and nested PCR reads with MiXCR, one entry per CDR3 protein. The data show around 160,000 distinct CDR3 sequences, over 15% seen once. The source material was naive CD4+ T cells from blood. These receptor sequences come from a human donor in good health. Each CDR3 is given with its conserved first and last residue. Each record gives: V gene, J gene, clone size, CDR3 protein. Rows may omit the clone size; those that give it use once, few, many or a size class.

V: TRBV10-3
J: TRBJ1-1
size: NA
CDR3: CAISAGTGVTEAFF

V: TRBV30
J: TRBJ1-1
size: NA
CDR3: CAWRAGAEAFF

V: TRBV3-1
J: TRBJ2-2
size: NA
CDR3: CASSRGEGINTGELFF

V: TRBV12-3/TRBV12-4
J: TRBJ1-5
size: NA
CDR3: CASSLQQHSNQPQHF

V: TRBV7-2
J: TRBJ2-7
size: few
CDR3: CASSLAGSRAYF

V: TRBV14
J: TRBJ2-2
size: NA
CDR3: CASSRDSRAGELFF

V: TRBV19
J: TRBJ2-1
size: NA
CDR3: CASTADGFYNEQFF

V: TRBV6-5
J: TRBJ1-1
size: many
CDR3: CASSLDREANTEAFF

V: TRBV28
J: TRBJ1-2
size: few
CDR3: CASSLSLRGYTF

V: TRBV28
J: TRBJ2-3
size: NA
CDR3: CASSLIPSGELTQYF

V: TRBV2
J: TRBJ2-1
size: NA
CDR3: CASSEIALGWTQFF

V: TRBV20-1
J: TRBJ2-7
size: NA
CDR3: CSVTYRGIHEQYF

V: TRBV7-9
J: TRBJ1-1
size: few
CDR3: CAVLPPRLNTEAFF

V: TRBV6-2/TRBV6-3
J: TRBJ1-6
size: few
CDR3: CASRPTGDSPLHF

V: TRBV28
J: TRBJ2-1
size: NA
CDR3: CAMRTSGSEQFF

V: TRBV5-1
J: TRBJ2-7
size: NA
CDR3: CASSATTYEQYF